The rows below give T cell receptor beta chains drawn from one sample of a study of T-cell reconstitution after alpha-beta-depleted transplantation in children. TCRdb re-derived calls from the PCR reads in MiXCR, one entry per CDR3 protein. The sample has about 240,000 distinct CDR3 sequences; about a quarter are singletons. The starting material was PBMCs, obtained before TCRalphabeta/CD19-depleted stem cell transplant. The source is a girl aged 2 to 9 with Fanconi anemia, due to receive a stem cell transplant. The CDR3 runs from the conserved cysteine through the conserved F or W. Fields, in order: D gene, J gene, clone size, V gene, CDR3 DNA, CDR3 protein. The D gene is left open where the match is weak. Clone size is stated in some rows and not others, as once, few, many or a class when expanded.

-,TRBJ2-3,many,TRBV24-1,TGTGCCACCAGTGGACTTACAGATACGCAGTATTTT,CATSGLTDTQYF
TRBD2,TRBJ2-5,-,TRBV29-1,TGCAGCGCCGGGTTGATAGCGGGGGGTGGAGAGACCCAGTACTTC,CSAGLIAGGGETQYF
-,TRBJ1-2,few,TRBV29-1,TGCAGCGTTGAAATGGGCGGGGTGTATGGCTACACCTTC,CSVEMGGVYGYTF
TRBD2,TRBJ2-5,many,TRBV10-3,TGTGCCTGGACGGCGACAATCCAATTATGGAGCGGGGAGTACTTC,CAWTATIQLWSGEYF
TRBD2,TRBJ2-3,-,TRBV12-3/TRBV12-4,TGTGCCAGCAGTTTGAGCGGGGGGGGAGATACGCAGTATTTT,CASSLSGGGDTQYF
-,TRBJ2-1,-,TRBV12-3/TRBV12-4,TGTGCCAGCACAACGCGAAATAAGCAGTTCTTC,CASTTRNKQFF
TRBD2,TRBJ2-1,-,TRBV25-1,TGTGCCAGCAGTGCTAAGGGACTAGCAGTCTGGGAGCAGTTCTTC,CASSAKGLAVWEQFF
-,TRBJ2-3,many,TRBV29-1,TGCAGCGTTGCGAGTTTGGGACTCACAGATACGCAGTATTTT,CSVASLGLTDTQYF
-,TRBJ2-3,many,TRBV6-5,TGTGCCAGCAGTTCCAACCCGCGTCGGGGGCGGGAGTCAGATACGCAGTATTTT,CASSSNPRRGRESDTQYF
-,TRBJ2-5,many,TRBV29-1,TGCAGCGTTGCAGGGGCGTATCCAGAGACCCAGTACTTC,CSVAGAYPETQYF
-,TRBJ2-4,-,TRBV7-2,TGTGCCAGCAGCTTAAGGGCCCTAATACTAGCCAAAAACATTCAGTACTTC,CASSLRALILAKNIQYF
-,TRBJ2-7,few,TRBV12-3/TRBV12-4,TGTGCCAGCAGTCGCCTTGACTACGAGCAGTACTTC,CASSRLDYEQYF
TRBD1,TRBJ1-1,-,TRBV5-1,TGCGCCAGCAGCTTGAAGGGACAGGAGACTGAAGCTTTCTTT,CASSLKGQETEAFF
-,TRBJ2-3,-,TRBV9,TGTGCCAGCAGTCGGCTCGGGGGCTCAGATACGCAGTATTTT,CASSRLGGSDTQYF
-,TRBJ2-1,-,TRBV12-3/TRBV12-4,TGTGCCAGCAGTTTACGCCCTCCAGGCCTTTTGGCGGATGAGCAGTTCTTC,CASSLRPPGLLADEQFF
-,TRBJ2-7,many,TRBV12-3/TRBV12-4,TGTGCCAGCCTCCAGAGCGGCAGTCCCTCCTACGAGCAGTACTTC,CASLQSGSPSYEQYF
-,TRBJ2-3,once,TRBV11-3,TGTGCCAGCAGCTTAGGCGGGGTGAGGGATACGCAGTATTTT,CASSLGGVRDTQYF
-,TRBJ1-2,few,TRBV12-3/TRBV12-4,TGTGCCAGCAGTTACGCGCAGGGCAGTGGCTACACCTTC,CASSYAQGSGYTF
-,TRBJ2-1,many,TRBV7-9,TGTGCCAGCAGCTTAGCACTTTGGCAGTTCTTC,CASSLALWQFF